This T cell receptor (beta chain) appears in the sequencing data of a study of cytomegalovirus exposure and HLA in healthy donors. Use of 60 Vbeta and 13 Jbeta primers characterized the PCR. Profiled with immunoSEQ multiplex PCR; TCRdb holds only in-frame clones, not every one. The table records approximately 72,000 clones, 60% to 75% of them present only once. The CDR3 is made up of 18 amino acids. J lost 1 base, V lost 2 bases, and 12 bases had no gene match. The germline V gene has CDR1 SGHDT and CDR2 YYEEEE. J is TRBJ2-1 and V is TRBV5-6; 7 bases are a match to TRBD1. This TCR was recovered from a man between 35 and 55 years old in good health and CMV-seropositive. Sequencing was done on a sample of PBMCs. The chain's CDR3 is CASSFRPGQAKSYNEQFF. The CDR3 DNA sequence: TGTGCCAGCAGCTTTCGTCCAGGACAGGCGAAATCCTACAATGAGCAGTTCTTC.